Below are 18 T cell receptor beta chains sequenced from a single sample in a study of OX40 agonist ivuxolimab in advanced cancers. Libraries were made using the immunoSEQ multiplex PCR assay. TCRdb carries this immuneACCESS record with in-frame sequences only. Its versions omit some clonotypes, under half of them owing to an unresolved V gene in the studies checked, with the rest unexplained. For this sample there are about 38,000 clones; about 82% appear just once. About 20% of the sample rests with the top ten. Material: CD4+ or CD8+ T cells sorted from blood, obtained in a trial of the OX40 agonist ivuxolimab. The receptors derive from an adult with an advanced solid tumor such as melanoma, head and neck, liver or kidney cancer.

The chain employs TRBV28 and TRBJ1-6; 9 bases match TRBD1. V lost 7 bases, J lost 7 bases, and 5 bases stayed unmatched. Germline V gene lookup returns CDR1 MDHEN and CDR2 SYDVKM. The CDR3 sequence is 14 residues long. The CDR3 coding sequence is TGTGCCAGCATTGGGGGGACAGGGAATTCACCCCTCCACTTT. This encodes CASIGGTGNSPLHF.

The chain recombines TRBV19 with TRBJ1-1, with 7 bases matching TRBD1. This CDR3 has 14 residues. V dropped 5 bases and J dropped 3; count of bases not matched to a gene: 6. Germline values: CDR1 LNHDA, CDR2 SQIVND (reference sequence). CDR3 sequence (DNA): TGTGCCAGTAGTGTCCAGGGGGGGGACACTGAAGCTTTCTTT. Its protein is CASSVQGGDTEAFF.

The chain couples TRBV5-1 to TRBJ1-1; D unresolved. The CDR3 is 14 amino acids. V was cut by 4 bases and J by 2 bases, with 12 bases left in between. Germline CDR1 is SGHRS and CDR2 is YFSETQ. The CDR3 sequence: CASSLRTGNTEAFF. In DNA form, the CDR3 reads TGCGCCAGCAGCCTACGGACCGGAAACACTGAAGCTTTCTTT.

This clone was seen a few times. V is TRBV30 and J is TRBJ1-1; D not certain. The CDR3 runs to 13 residues. Trimming left V 2 bases short and J 3 bases short, with 10 bases between. From germline, CDR1 is GTSNPN and CDR2 SVGIG (reference sequence). The DNA of the CDR3 is TGTGCCTGGAGTTGGCAGCGGCACACTGAAGCTTTCTTT. This gives the protein CAWSWQRHTEAFF.

The chain has TRBV7-9 and TRBJ1-1; D may be TRBD1 (6 bases). V shed 7 bases and J shed 1 base, with 19 bases lying between them. CDR3 size: 16 residues. The V gene's germline CDR1 is SEHNR and CDR2 FQNEAQ (reference sequence). CDR3 sequence reads: CASIGGEAGRNTEAFF. The CDR3 DNA is TGTGCCAGCATAGGGGGGGAGGCAGGGCGGAACACTGAAGCTTTCTTT.

This clone was seen a few times. This CDR3 is CATSRDYLAQSYEQYF. In nucleotides, the CDR3 is TGTGCCACCAGCAGAGATTATTTGGCCCAGTCCTACGAGCAGTACTTC. V usage is TRBV15 and J usage is TRBJ2-7; D remains unclear. The germline gives CDR1 LNHNV, CDR2 YYDKDF (reference sequence). This CDR3 has 16 residues. Deletions cut 0 bases from V and 1 base from J, with 13 bases between.

J is TRBJ2-6 and V is TRBV4-3, with TRBD2 as a possible D gene (6 bases). Germline V gives CDR1 LGHNA, CDR2 YSLEER. The V end lost 3 bases, the J end lost 4 bases, and 10 bases lay between the germline ends. CDR3 length equals 15 residues. CDR3 nucleotide sequence: TGCGCCAGCAGCCACAAAGGGAGGGGGGCCAACGTCCTGACTTTC. It encodes CASSHKGRGANVLTF.

This clone was counted only a few times. The CDR3 loop is CASSLVWGGNTIYF. CDR3 sequence (DNA): TGTGCCAGCAGCTTAGTCTGGGGGGGAAACACCATATATTTT. The chain has TRBV7-9 and TRBJ1-3; D is perhaps TRBD1 (5 bases). Trimming left V 1 base short and J 4 bases short, with 8 bases between. Germline V lookup: CDR1 SEHNR, CDR2 FQNEAQ (reference sequence). The CDR3 loop spans 14 amino acids.

V gene TRBV6-6 combines with J gene TRBJ1-2, with D tentatively TRBD1 (5 bases). CDR1 is MNHNY and CDR2 is SVGAGI in the germline V gene (reference sequence). The V and J ends lost 6 bases and 8 bases respectively, with 10 bases between them. This CDR3 is 11 amino acids long. The CDR3, as DNA: TGTGCCAGCAGGCTTACAGGCGGCTACACCTTC. Protein product: CASRLTGGYTF.

The chain has TRBV5-6 and TRBJ2-2; 16 bases line up with TRBD2. This CDR3 has 19 residues. V lost 1 base and J lost 4; bases outside the gene matches: 7. CDR1 SGHDT and CDR2 YYEEEE come from the germline V gene. The CDR3: CASSLPGLAGGPFTGELFF. Written as DNA, the CDR3 is TGTGCCAGCAGCTTGCCGGGACTAGCGGGAGGGCCGTTCACCGGGGAGCTGTTTTTT.

The chain is built from TRBV6-5 and TRBJ2-7; D possibly uses TRBD1 or TRBD2 (5 bases each). This CDR3 is built from 14 residues. Germline V gives CDR1 MNHEY, CDR2 SVGAGI. Deletions cut 5 bases from V and 1 base from J, with 12 bases between. CDR3 region: CASSPGTGSYEQYF. CDR3 in DNA: TGTGCCAGCAGTCCCGGGACCGGATCCTACGAGCAGTACTTC.

CDR3 protein: CSVEAQRGTDTQYF. In DNA form, the CDR3 reads TGCAGCGTTGAAGCCCAGCGGGGCACAGATACGCAGTATTTT. V is TRBV29-1 and J is TRBJ2-3; weak D call: TRBD2 (6 bases). The CDR3 extends over 14 amino acids. CDR1 is SQVTM, CDR2 ANQGSEA, per germline. Trimming stripped 1 base from V and 1 base from J, with 9 bases between.

This chain joins TRBV2 and TRBJ2-5, with D possibly TRBD1 on 6 matching bases. V lost 4 bases, J lost 3 bases, and 9 bases lay in between. The CDR3 is made up of 13 amino acids. The germline CDR1 and CDR2 sequences are SNHLY and FYNNEI. The CDR3 reads CASSASGEETQYF. CDR3 nucleotide sequence: TGTGCCAGCAGTGCCTCAGGGGAAGAGACCCAGTACTTC. The whole variable domain, filled in from reference TRBV2 and TRBJ2-5, reads EPEVTQTPSHQVTQMGQEVILRCVPISNHLYFYWYRQILGQKVEFLVSFYNNEISEKSEIFDDQFSVERPDGSNFTLKIRSTKLEDSAMYFCASSASGEETQYFGPGTRLLVL.

The gene calls are TRBV4-2 and TRBJ1-2, with 7 bases lining up with TRBD1. The V segment lost 2 bases and the J segment 3 bases; nucleotides outside the gene matches: 0. The germline V gene encodes CDR1 LGHNA and CDR2 YNFKEQ. CDR3 length equals 13 residues. The CDR3 loop is CASSQQGDYGYTF. The CDR3 region has the DNA TGTGCCAGCAGCCAACAGGGGGACTATGGCTACACCTTC.

The chain is built from TRBV7-2 and TRBJ1-5; TRBD1 matches at 8 bases. This CDR3 region has 15 residues. V shed 5 bases and J 3 bases; nucleotides not matched to a gene: 6. Per the germline V gene, CDR1 is SGHTA and CDR2 is FQGNSA. DNA for the CDR3: TGTGCCAGCAGCCCCTCAGGGGGCCCCAATCAGCCCCAGCATTTT. This translates into CASSPSGGPNQPQHF. The full variable domain, its missing parts supplied by reference TRBV7-2 and TRBJ1-5, is GAGVSQSPSNKVTEKGKDVELRCDPISGHTALYWYRQSLGQGLEFLIYFQGNSAPDKSGLPSDRFSAERTGGSVSTLTIQRTQQEDSAVYLCASSPSGGPNQPQHFGDGTRLSIL.

CDR3 sequence reads: CASTLGLAGPGEQFF. The CDR3 coding sequence is TGTGCCAGCACCCTTGGACTAGCGGGGCCAGGGGAGCAGTTCTTC. The genes are TRBV5-6 and TRBJ2-1; 12 bases align to TRBD2. Per germline, CDR1 SGHDT and CDR2 YYEEEE. The CDR3 is 15 amino acids. Trimming took 6 bases from V and 10 from J; bases not matched to a gene: 11.

This clone was detected once. The rearrangement joins TRBV6-5 to TRBJ2-3; D gene ambiguous. CDR3 length equals 12 residues. Germline-derived CDR1 and CDR2 are MNHEY and SVGAGI. Trimming removed 5 bases at V and 4 bases at J, with 7 bases between. The CDR3 protein is CASSPNPDTQYF. CDR3 sequence (DNA): TGTGCCAGCAGTCCGAACCCAGATACGCAGTATTTT.

This chain links TRBV28 with TRBJ2-3, with D perhaps TRBD1 or TRBD2 (5 bases each). Trimming cost V 5 bases and J 1 base, with 13 bases left between them. Germline V gene sequence: CDR1 MDHEN, CDR2 SYDVKM. There are 15 residues in the CDR3. The CDR3 loop is CASSEPGDRTDTQYF. In nucleotides, the CDR3 is TGTGCCAGCAGTGAGCCCGGGGACCGCACAGATACGCAGTATTTT.